Sequencing of this T cell receptor (beta chain) was carried out in a study of vaccination and CD4 T cells after COVID-19. Study-level results: Spike mono-reactivity was the property of 304 of 307 vaccine-specific clones in convalescent patients.

Germline CDR1 SEHNR, CDR2 FQNEAQ (reference sequence). V trimming: 2 bases; J trimming: 7 bases; junction bases outside the gene matches: 4. The CDR3 contains 13 residues. CD4+ T cells that had been cultured provided DNA sequenced with the Oncomine TCR Beta short-read assay. Via MiXCR, TCRdb re-called the PCR reads, giving one row per CDR3 protein. The top ten clones hold 16% of a sample with about 18,000 distinct CDR3 sequences, around 80% of them seen once. Treatment meaning: approximately 9-day PBMC culture with coronavirus spike peptide pools or control peptides (ViraFEST assay). This clonotype was detected only once. Its antigen is currently unknown.

The sequence came from a human donor who received a COVID-19 vaccine. The sequenced sample was CD4+ T cells from blood, cultured in vitro, obtained after SARS-CoV-2 vaccination. The chain is built from TRBV7-9 and TRBJ1-1; the match to TRBD1 covers 7 bases. CDR3: CASSLTGTVEAFF. DNA of the CDR3: TGTGCCAGCAGCTTAACCGGGACAGTTGAAGCTTTCTTT.